The clone carrying this T cell receptor (beta chain) appeared a single time. The sample belongs to a study of blood T cell repertoires in COVID-19. Study details: Italy, Spain and the United States were the sources of the convalescent and acute COVID-19 samples.

The CDR3 contains 19 residues. V was shortened by 3 bases and J by 0 bases, with 20 bases between the two germline ends. Germline assignment: CDR1 MNHNS and CDR2 SASEGT. Per the original data handling: It was from reference gene primer amplification that nucleated cell counts were estimated. The assay was immunoSEQ multiplex PCR, and TCRdb's table has in-frame clones only and misses some. V and J calls and clone size follow that table, whereas D and trimming were derived from the DNA. In the table there are about 200,000 clones, around 90% of which are singletons. This TCR was recovered from a woman aged 25 to 45 who had recovered from COVID-19. The sample consisted of PBMCs or T cells enriched from blood (not recorded which). V is TRBV6-1 and J is TRBJ1-4; D remains ambiguous. The CDR3 is CASSEFRSRPGATNEKLFF. In DNA, the CDR3 is TGTGCCAGCAGTGAGTTTAGAAGCCGTCCTGGTGCAACTAATGAAAAACTGTTTTTT.